The sequence of this T cell receptor (beta chain) was determined in a study of T cells in Graves' hyperthyroidism and ophthalmopathy. If no ophthalmopathy progression occurred within 18 months, Graves' hyperthyroidism was stable. The authors obtained PBMCs from 9 to 10 ml of fresh peripheral blood. Findings and caveats of the study: Blood also showed most of the thyroid clonotypes that were expanded above 0.001.

The V and J ends lost 0 bases and 8 bases respectively, with 14 bases between them. Germline V gene lookup returns CDR1 SGDLS and CDR2 YYNGEE. This CDR3 comprises 14 residues. With regard to this clonotype: Its antigen remains unknown.

RNA transcripts provided the source from which TCR beta CDR3 regions were amplified. HTBI primers were the set used in a first-round RT-PCR of the TCR CDR3. A single record per CDR3 protein comes from TCRdb applying MiXCR to the multiplex PCR reads. The data contain hundreds of thousands of distinct CDR3 sequences, about a third of them singletons. The material sequenced was blood. The J gene is TRBJ1-2, the V gene TRBV9; D is possibly TRBD1 (5 bases). The TCR comes from a woman aged 40 to 49 with Graves' hyperthyroidism. CDR3 DNA sequence: TGTGCCAGCAGCGTAGAATTGGGACCAAAGGGCTACACCTTC. It codes for CASSVELGPKGYTF.